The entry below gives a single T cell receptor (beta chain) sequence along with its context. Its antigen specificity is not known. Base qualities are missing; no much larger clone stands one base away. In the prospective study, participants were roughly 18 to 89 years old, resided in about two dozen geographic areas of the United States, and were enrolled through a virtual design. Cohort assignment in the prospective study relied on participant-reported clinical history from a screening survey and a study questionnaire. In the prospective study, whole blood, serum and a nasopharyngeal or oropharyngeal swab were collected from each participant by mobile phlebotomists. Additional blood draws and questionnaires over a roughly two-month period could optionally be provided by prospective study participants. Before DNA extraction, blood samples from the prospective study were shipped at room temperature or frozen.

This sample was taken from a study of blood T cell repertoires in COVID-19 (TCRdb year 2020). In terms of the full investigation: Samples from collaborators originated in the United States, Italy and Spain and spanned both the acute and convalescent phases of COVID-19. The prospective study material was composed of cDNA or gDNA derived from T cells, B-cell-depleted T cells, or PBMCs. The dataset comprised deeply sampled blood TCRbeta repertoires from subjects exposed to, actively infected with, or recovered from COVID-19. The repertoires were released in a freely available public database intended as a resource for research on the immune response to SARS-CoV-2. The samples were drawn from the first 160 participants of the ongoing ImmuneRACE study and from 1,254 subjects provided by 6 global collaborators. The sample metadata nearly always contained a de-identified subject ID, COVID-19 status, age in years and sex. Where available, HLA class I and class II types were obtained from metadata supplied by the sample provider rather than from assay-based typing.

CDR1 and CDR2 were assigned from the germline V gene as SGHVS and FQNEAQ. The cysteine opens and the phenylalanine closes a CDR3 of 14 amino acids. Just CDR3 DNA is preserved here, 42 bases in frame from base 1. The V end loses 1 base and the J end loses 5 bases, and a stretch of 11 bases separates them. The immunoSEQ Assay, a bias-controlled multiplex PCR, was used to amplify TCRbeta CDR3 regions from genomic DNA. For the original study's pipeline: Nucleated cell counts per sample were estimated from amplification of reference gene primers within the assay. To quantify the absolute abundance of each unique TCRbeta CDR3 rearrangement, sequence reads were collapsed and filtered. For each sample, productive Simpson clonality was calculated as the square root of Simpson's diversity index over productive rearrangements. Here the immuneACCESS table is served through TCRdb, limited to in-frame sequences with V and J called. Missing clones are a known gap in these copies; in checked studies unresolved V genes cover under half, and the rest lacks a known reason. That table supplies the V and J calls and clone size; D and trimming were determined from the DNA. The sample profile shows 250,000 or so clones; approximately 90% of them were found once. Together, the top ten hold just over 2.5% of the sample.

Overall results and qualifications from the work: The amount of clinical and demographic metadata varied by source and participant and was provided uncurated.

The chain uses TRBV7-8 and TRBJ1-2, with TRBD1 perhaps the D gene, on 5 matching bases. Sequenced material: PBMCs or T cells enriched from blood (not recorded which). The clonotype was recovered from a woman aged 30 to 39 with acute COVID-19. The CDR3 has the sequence CASSLEGSTYGYTF. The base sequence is TGTGCCAGCAGCTTAGAGGGGTCCACTTATGGCTACACCTTC.